These 28 T cell receptor beta chains were all obtained from the same sample, sequenced in a study of cytomegalovirus exposure and HLA in healthy donors. Amplification used 60 Vbeta primers and 13 Jbeta primers. Profiling relied on immunoSEQ multiplex PCR, and the TCRdb table lists in-frame clones only, not all of them. The sample consists of over 85,000 clones, around 81% of them appearing once. What was sequenced was PBMCs. Receptors originate from a man aged 30 to 39 in good health and CMV-seronegative.

V and J are TRBV5-4 and TRBJ2-3; TRBD1 is a possible D gene (6 bases). Germline V gives CDR1 SGHNT, CDR2 YYREEE (reference sequence). V was trimmed by 3 bases and J by 7 bases, leaving 18 bases between them. This CDR3 is 15 amino acids long. The CDR3 here is CASSWRTEARNTQYF. CDR3 nucleotide sequence: TGTGCCAGCAGCTGGCGGACAGAAGCCCGTAATACGCAGTATTTT.

The chain uses TRBV29-1 and TRBJ2-1; tentative D call: TRBD2 (6 bases). In germline, CDR1 is SQVTM, CDR2 ANQGSEA. The CDR3 consists of 15 residues. Trimming cost V 8 bases and J 2 bases, with 19 bases left between them. In nucleotides, the CDR3 is TGCAGCATTTGGGGCGGGACGACAACCTACAATGAGCAGTTCTTC. This gives the protein CSIWGGTTTYNEQFF.

The V call is TRBV14, the J call TRBJ1-1; TRBD1 matches at 12 bases. Looked up from germline, CDR1 is SGHDN and CDR2 is FVKESK. With 1 base clipped from V and 4 bases from J, the junction kept 7 bases outside the gene matches. This CDR3 contains 17 residues. CDR3 in DNA: TGTGCCAGCAGCCAAGTCCCGGGACAGGGGGCAATCACTGAAGCTTTCTTT. This codes for CASSQVPGQGAITEAFF.

V and J are TRBV29-1 and TRBJ2-3; TRBD1 is a possible D gene (5 bases). The V and J ends lost 3 bases and 5 bases respectively, with 12 bases between them. Germline V gene sequence: CDR1 SQVTM, CDR2 ANQGSEA. CDR3 size: 13 residues. The CDR3 DNA reads TGCAGCGTTGACAGTGGCCAGGGAGATACGCAGTATTTT. It translates to CSVDSGQGDTQYF.

The chain uses TRBV4-1 and TRBJ1-6; D unresolved. The CDR3 spans 16 residues. Germline assignment: CDR1 MGHRA and CDR2 YSYEKL. V gave up 1 base and J gave up 6 bases, with 13 bases separating them. The CDR3 spells CASSQVTGIVNSPLHF. As DNA, the CDR3 is TGCGCCAGCAGCCAAGTGACGGGGATAGTTAATTCACCCCTCCACTTT.

The rearrangement joins TRBV7-9 to TRBJ2-1, with 10 bases that match TRBD2. The CDR3 loop spans 15 amino acids. The germline gives CDR1 SEHNR, CDR2 FQNEAQ (reference sequence). J lost 9 bases, V lost 0 bases, and 5 bases had no gene match. The CDR3 is CASSLAASGSPEQFF. The DNA for the CDR3 is TGTGCCAGCAGCTTAGCGGCTAGCGGGAGTCCTGAGCAGTTCTTC.

V and J are TRBV4-1 and TRBJ1-5, with 10 positions matching TRBD1. The CDR3 totals 20 residues. Germline values: CDR1 MGHRA, CDR2 YSYEKL. The V gene end was trimmed by 1 base and the J gene end by 0 bases; junction bases not matched to a gene: 12. The CDR3: CASSQAAGQGKIYSNQPQHF. CDR3 coding DNA: TGCGCCAGCAGCCAAGCTGCGGGACAGGGGAAAATCTATAGCAATCAGCCCCAGCATTTT.

This clone was counted a single time. This chain links TRBV7-9 with TRBJ1-1; 7 positions match TRBD1. The germline gives CDR1 SEHNR, CDR2 FQNEAQ (reference sequence). The junction had 6 bases not matched to a gene; V was cut back by 4 bases and J by 4 bases. The CDR3 has 14 residues. The CDR3 coding sequence is TGTGCCAGCAGCTCCTGGGACAGACTCACTGAAGCTTTCTTT. The encoded protein is CASSSWDRLTEAFF. Full variable domain (missing parts from reference TRBV7-9 and TRBJ1-1): DTGVSQNPRHKITKRGQNVTFRCDPISEHNRLYWYRQTLGQGPEFLTYFQNEAQLEKSRLLSDRFSAERPKGSFSTLEIQRTEQGDSAMYLCASSSWDRLTEAFFGQGTRLTVV.

In its sample, this clone was seen a few times. The chain has TRBV7-9 and TRBJ2-7; weak D call: TRBD2 (7 bases). The CDR3 sequence is 14 residues long. From germline, CDR1 is SEHNR and CDR2 FQNEAQ (reference sequence). V lost 3 bases, J lost 0 bases, and 9 bases lay in between. The CDR3 DNA follows: TGTGCCAGCAGCTTCGGGGGGCCCTCCTACGAGCAGTACTTC. Protein sequence: CASSFGGPSYEQYF.

The rearrangement joins TRBV11-2 to TRBJ1-1, with no clear D. The germline gives CDR1 SGHAT, CDR2 FQNNGV. The ends were cut back, 6 bases at V and 4 bases at J, with 18 bases in the middle. The CDR3 is 15 amino acids. This CDR3 is CASSPREEASTEAFF. CDR3 coding DNA: TGTGCCAGCAGTCCGCGTGAGGAGGCGTCCACTGAAGCTTTCTTT.

This chain uses TRBV2 with TRBJ2-3; possibly TRBD2 for D (5 bases). Germline assignment: CDR1 SNHLY and CDR2 FYNNEI. CDR3 length: 14 amino acids. Trimming left V 5 bases short and J 0 bases short, with 9 bases between. Written as DNA, the CDR3 is TGTGCCAGCAGTTCCACGGGGAGCACAGATACGCAGTATTTT. Translating gives CASSSTGSTDTQYF.

The V and J genes are TRBV19 and TRBJ2-3; 8 bases fit TRBD1. The V and J ends lost 5 bases and 4 bases, in that order; junction bases with no gene match: 5. This CDR3 has 14 residues. Germline loops: CDR1 LNHDA, CDR2 SQIVND (reference sequence). Here the CDR3 reads CASSSRGLSDTQYF. CDR3 sequence (DNA): TGTGCCAGTAGTTCCAGGGGGCTGTCAGATACGCAGTATTTT.

This chain links TRBV4-2 with TRBJ2-3; 10 nucleotides match TRBD2. The CDR3 has 16 residues. Germline-derived CDR1 and CDR2 are LGHNA and YNFKEQ. The V and J ends lost 4 bases and 2 bases, in that order; junction bases with no gene match: 6. The CDR3 is CASSLKTSGITDTQYF. In DNA, the CDR3 is TGTGCCAGCAGCCTAAAAACTAGCGGGATCACAGATACGCAGTATTTT.

The V gene is TRBV9, the J gene TRBJ2-3; 7 bases align to TRBD2. The CDR3 is 15 residues long. Germline CDR1 and CDR2: SGDLS and YYNGEE. After removal of 3 bases from V and 4 bases from J, the junction contained 8 bases not matched to a gene. The CDR3 reads CASSGRSGGADTQYF. The CDR3 nucleotides are TGTGCCAGCAGCGGCCGGTCGGGGGGTGCAGATACGCAGTATTTT.

The rearrangement links TRBV7-2 to TRBJ2-5, with 11 bases identical to TRBD2. The germline CDR1 and CDR2 sequences are SGHTA and FQGNSA. There are 15 residues in the CDR3. V gave up 4 bases and J gave up 5 bases; unmatched junction bases: 6. The chain's CDR3 is CASSSLAGGGETQYF. The CDR3 nucleotides are TGTGCCAGCAGCTCCCTAGCGGGGGGCGGGGAGACCCAGTACTTC. Full variable domain (remainder filled in from reference TRBV7-2 and TRBJ2-5): GAGVSQSPSNKVTEKGKDVELRCDPISGHTALYWYRQSLGQGLEFLIYFQGNSAPDKSGLPSDRFSAERTGGSVSTLTIQRTQQEDSAVYLCASSSLAGGGETQYFGPGTRLLVL.

The rearrangement uses TRBV9 and TRBJ2-1, with 8 bases that match TRBD2. The CDR3 loop spans 15 amino acids. Germline lookup yields CDR1 SGDLS and CDR2 YYNGEE. Unmatched junction bases numbered 9, after V lost 4 bases and J lost 6 bases. In DNA, the CDR3 is TGTGCCAGCAGCCGAAGCGGGGGCCCCTTCAATGAGCAGTTCTTC. This encodes CASSRSGGPFNEQFF.

As to this clone: One end of the junction does not line up with germline, which may come from a read error. The CDR3 nucleotides are TGTTCCAGCAGCTTAGCCCGTGACAGGGAACATCAGCCCCAGCATTTT. Translating it yields CSSSLARDREHQPQHF. This rearrangement joins TRBV7-9 to TRBJ1-5; 7 bases fit TRBD1. The CDR3 is made up of 16 amino acids. Germline loops: CDR1 SEHNR, CDR2 FQNEAQ (reference sequence).

The chain employs TRBV18 and TRBJ2-1; possibly TRBD2 for D (6 bases). The CDR3 spans 15 residues. Germline values: CDR1 KGHSH, CDR2 LQKENI. Trimming removed 4 bases at V and 1 base at J, with 11 bases between. The CDR3 sequence: CASSREVSSYNEQFF. The CDR3 coding sequence is TGTGCCAGCTCACGGGAGGTATCATCCTACAATGAGCAGTTCTTC.

This sequence joins TRBV18 and TRBJ1-1, with D possibly TRBD1 on 5 matching bases. This CDR3 contains 14 residues. Germline V gives CDR1 KGHSH, CDR2 LQKENI. V lost 2 bases and J lost 5, with 12 bases in between. The CDR3 nucleotides are TGTGCCAGCTCACCAGGAGGGGCTCAGACTGAAGCTTTCTTT. Encoded protein: CASSPGGAQTEAFF.

This clone was picked up a small number of times. This chain uses TRBV5-1 with TRBJ2-6; 7 nucleotides line up with TRBD2. The CDR3 is 22 residues long. V gave up 0 bases and J gave up 0 bases; unmatched junction bases: 18. Germline lookup yields CDR1 SGHRS and CDR2 YFSETQ. The CDR3 DNA follows: TGCGCCAGCAGCTTGGCCGCAGCGGGACCGGGACGGACGCACTCTGGGGCCAACGTCCTGACTTTC. Its translation: CASSLAAAGPGRTHSGANVLTF.

In regard to this clone: A read error may produce the germline difference seen at one junction end. CDR3 nucleotides: TGCGCCTGCAGCCAACTGGACTGGAACACTGAAGCTTTCTTT. Its translation is CACSQLDWNTEAFF. This chain joins TRBV4-1 and TRBJ1-1, with D hard to call. This CDR3 comprises 14 residues. Germline lookup yields CDR1 MGHRA and CDR2 YSYEKL.

This sequence joins TRBV18 and TRBJ1-4; 7 nucleotides agree with TRBD1. Germline V gene sequence: CDR1 KGHSH, CDR2 LQKENI. After removal of 1 base from V and 8 bases from J, the junction contained 4 bases not matched to a gene. The CDR3 extends over 14 amino acids. CDR3 loop: CASSPQRGREKLFF. CDR3 sequence (DNA): TGTGCCAGCTCACCACAGAGGGGGCGGGAAAAACTGTTTTTT.

This chain's CDR3 is CASSLDGGPVWETQYF. CDR3 nucleotide sequence: TGTGCCAGCAGCTTAGACGGGGGGCCTGTTTGGGAGACCCAGTACTTC. The V call is TRBV7-9, the J call TRBJ2-5; D is possibly TRBD2 (7 bases). Between the trimmed V and J ends, which lost 1 base and 5 bases, there was a span of 17 bases. The CDR3 extends over 16 amino acids. Germline assignment: CDR1 SEHNR and CDR2 FQNEAQ (reference sequence).

The chain uses TRBV6-5 and TRBJ2-3, with 8 bases that match TRBD2. The CDR3 length is 15 residues. J lost 7 bases, V lost 6 bases, and 12 bases had no gene match. Looked up from germline, CDR1 is MNHEY and CDR2 is SVGAGI. CDR3 sequence: CASSMEAGDAYTQYF. Written as DNA, the CDR3 is TGTGCCAGCAGCATGGAAGCGGGGGACGCTTATACGCAGTATTTT.

This clone was detected only a few times. This chain uses TRBV5-4 with TRBJ1-1; 9 bases map to TRBD1. The CDR3 loop spans 12 amino acids. V trimming: 3 bases; J trimming: 7 bases; junction bases outside the gene matches: 1. Per germline, CDR1 SGHNT and CDR2 YYREEE (reference sequence). In DNA form, the CDR3 reads TGTGCCAGCAGCTGGGGACAGGGTGAAGCTTTCTTT. It specifies CASSWGQGEAFF.

This clone was recorded once. The gene calls are TRBV6-5 and TRBJ2-1; TRBD2 agrees at 7 bases. V shed 0 bases, J shed 0 bases, and the junction held 2 bases outside the gene matches. The CDR3 covers 16 residues. Germline V lookup: CDR1 MNHEY, CDR2 SVGAGI. As DNA, the CDR3 is TGTGCCAGCAGTTACTCCGGCGGGAGCTCCTACAATGAGCAGTTCTTC. Translation gives CASSYSGGSSYNEQFF.

The chain's CDR3 is CASSAPGLTAQYF. In DNA, the CDR3 is TGTGCCAGCAGCGCTCCGGGACTCACGGCCCAGTACTTC. V gene TRBV9 combines with J gene TRBJ2-5, with D perhaps matching TRBD2 (6 bases). Per germline, CDR1 SGDLS and CDR2 YYNGEE. CDR3 length: 13 amino acids. Trimming stripped 3 bases from V and 9 bases from J, with 15 bases between.

This chain links TRBV7-6 with TRBJ2-7; TRBD1 aligns across 9 bases. There are 16 residues in the CDR3. Germline V CDR1 and CDR2: SGHVS, FNYEAQ. The V and J ends lost 5 bases and 5 bases, in that order; junction bases with no gene match: 13. The DNA of the CDR3 is TGTGCCAGCAGCCCAGTTCCCGGGACAGGGAGGGACGAGCAGTACGTC. Its protein product is CASSPVPGTGRDEQYV.